This TCR beta chain was recovered during a study of CD8 T cells in ankylosing spondylitis. Scientists made TCR beta libraries using quantitative 5'-RACE with molecular barcodes. MiXCR was run by TCRdb on the 5' RACE reads, yielding one entry per CDR3 protein. Of 220,000 or so distinct CDR3 sequences listed, around 20% are singletons. The table lists this clonotype with many counts. Its antigen is still unknown. Study-level points and caveats: Typical of ankylosing spondylitis blood, it appeared, was a TCR beta motif of eight highly homologous variants. Matched synovial fluid from ankylosing spondylitis patients was reported to be enriched for disease-linked clones. The authors found the disease-linked clones to be CD8+ and relatively rare in peripheral blood. Some motif variants had been reported before (in reactive arthritis synovial fluid and blood).

The sample comprised blood, either unsorted or a sorted T cell fraction (not recorded which). This TCR came from a male donor with ankylosing spondylitis.

Here the CDR3 reads CASSLEGMNTEAFF. In DNA, the CDR3 is TGTGCCAGCAGTTTGGAGGGGATGAACACTGAAGCTTTCTTT. This chain connects TRBV12-3 or TRBV12-4 to TRBJ1-1; D is perhaps TRBD1 (5 bases). The germline V and J ends were trimmed by 3 bases and 0 bases, with 8 bases remaining between them. The CDR3 totals 14 residues.